The TCR beta chain described here comes from a study of blood T cell repertoires in COVID-19. In the original processing: Amplified reference gene primers provided the basis for estimating nucleated cell counts. TCRdb's copy holds only in-frame clones and misses some; the assay was immunoSEQ multiplex PCR. Clone size and the V and J calls come from that table; the DNA yielded D and trimming. The sample consists of 50,000 to 70,000 clones, approximately 92% of them appearing once. Per the germline V gene, CDR1 is LGHDT and CDR2 is YNNKEL (reference sequence). The CDR3 consists of 14 residues. V was pared by 7 bases and J by 5 bases, with 9 bases of the junction left unmatched.

Sequencing used peripheral blood. The rearrangement uses TRBV3-1 (or the pseudogene TRBV3-2) and TRBJ2-5; 8 nucleotides line up with TRBD2. The clonotype comes from a human donor with active COVID-19. The donor label of this sample is uncertain. This CDR3 reads CASTPSGRIETQYF. The CDR3 bases are TGTGCCAGCACCCCAAGCGGGAGAATCGAGACCCAGTACTTC.